These 20 T cell receptor beta chains came from one sample sequenced in a study of identical twins' blood T cells. TCRdb itself ran the 5' RACE reads through MiXCR, one entry per CDR3 protein. The table shows 300,000 to 450,000 distinct CDR3 sequences, with under 30% occurring only once. Specimen: PBMCs. All receptors come from a woman aged 18-55 years in good health.

This clonotype has a handful of counts. The V call is TRBV6-5, the J call TRBJ2-2, with D unclear. Deletions cut 7 bases from V and 1 base from J, with 10 bases between. The CDR3 length is 14 residues. Germline values: CDR1 MNHEY, CDR2 SVGAGI. Here the CDR3 reads CASKPVGNTGELFF. CDR3 nucleotide sequence: TGTGCCAGCAAGCCGGTGGGGAACACCGGGGAGCTGTTTTTT.

The chain is built from TRBV7-9 and TRBJ1-4; 8 positions agree with TRBD1. The length of the CDR3 is 16 residues. Germline-derived CDR1 and CDR2 are SEHNR and FQNEAQ (reference sequence). After removal of 6 bases from V and 7 bases from J, the junction contained 13 bases not matched to a gene. The CDR3 region is CASRPTQGAEREKLFF. CDR3 in DNA: TGTGCCAGCAGACCCACTCAGGGGGCCGAACGTGAAAAACTGTTTTTT.

This clonotype was found many times. V usage is TRBV3-1 and J usage is TRBJ1-6; no clear D gene. Germline CDR1 LGHDT, CDR2 YNNKEL (reference sequence). The CDR3 is 12 amino acids. The V gene lost 0 bases and the J gene lost 14 bases, with 8 bases spanning the gap. The CDR3: CASSQDIRALHF. DNA for the CDR3: TGTGCCAGCAGCCAAGATATAAGGGCCCTCCACTTT.

In its sample, this clonotype was seen many times. The rearrangement joins TRBV20-1 to TRBJ2-2; 7 nucleotides agree with TRBD2. The junction had 3 bases not matched to a gene; V was cut back by 0 bases and J by 8 bases. Germline values: CDR1 DFQATT, CDR2 SNEGSKA (reference sequence). The CDR3 covers 13 residues. The CDR3, as DNA: TGCAGTGCTAGAGATTTACTAGCGGGGGAGCTGTTTTTT. It codes for CSARDLLAGELFF.

Concerning this clonotype: Relative to the germline gene, one junction end is altered; a read error may explain this. The rearrangement links TRBV19 to TRBJ1-4; D is ambiguous. This CDR3 has 13 residues. Germline V gives CDR1 LNHDA, CDR2 SQIVND (reference sequence). The CDR3 sequence: CGSNQDHSEKLFF. Here the CDR3 DNA reads TGTGGCAGTAACCAAGACCATTCCGAAAAACTGTTTTTT.

The table lists this clonotype with a few counts. V usage is TRBV5-1 and J usage is TRBJ2-7; unclear D gene. CDR1 is SGHRS, CDR2 YFSETQ, per germline. This CDR3 region has 13 residues. V was pared by 4 bases and J by 2 bases, with 10 bases between. The CDR3 reads CASSQNTPYEQYF. CDR3 DNA: TGCGCCAGCAGCCAAAATACGCCCTACGAGCAGTACTTC.

The rearrangement uses TRBV2 and TRBJ2-3; no reliable D call. The germline CDR1 and CDR2 sequences are SNHLY and FYNNEI. The CDR3 has 15 amino acids. Trimming removed 6 bases at V and 0 bases at J, with 13 bases between. The CDR3 is CASRRRGESTDTQYF. The CDR3 bases are TGTGCCAGCAGGAGAAGAGGCGAGAGCACAGATACGCAGTATTTT.

This clonotype was detected only a few times. V and J are TRBV20-1 and TRBJ1-4; D gene uncertain. Trimming pared 4 bases from V and 8 bases from J, leaving 20 bases between. Germline CDR1 and CDR2: DFQATT and SNEGSKA (reference sequence). The length of the CDR3 is 15 residues. CDR3 DNA: TGCAGTGCTACCAATGCCCGGTTGTCGGGCGAAAAACTGTTTTTT. It translates to CSATNARLSGEKLFF.

This clonotype has more than one count but fewer than ten. V gene TRBV11-3 combines with J gene TRBJ1-1; 8 nucleotides match TRBD1. Germline trimming cut 8 bases from V and 0 bases from J; bases unmatched to any gene: 8. The CDR3 is made up of 15 amino acids. CDR1 is SGHNT and CDR2 is YENEEA in the germline V gene. The CDR3 is CASGPGGDLNTEAFF. CDR3 coding DNA: TGTGCCAGCGGGCCAGGGGGCGACCTGAACACTGAAGCTTTCTTT. The variable domain in full, with the rest retrieved from reference TRBV11-3 and TRBJ1-1, is EAGVVQSPRYKIIEKKQPVAFWCNPISGHNTLYWYLQNLGQGPELLIRYENEEAVDDSQLPKDRFSAERLKGVDSTLKIQPAELGDSAVYLCASGPGGDLNTEAFFGQGTRLTVV.

In regard to this clonotype: At one boundary the junction diverges from the germline segment, which might be a read error. The chain couples TRBV7-8 to TRBJ2-3, with TRBD1 as a possible D gene (5 bases). The CDR3 sequence is 14 residues long. Germline lookup yields CDR1 SGHVS and CDR2 FQNEAQ. The CDR3 bases are TGTGCCAGCAGCTTATTTCAGGGCACATATACGCAGTATTTT. This sequence encodes CASSLFQGTYTQYF.

This chain joins TRBV19 and TRBJ1-3; D not certain. The germline V gene encodes CDR1 LNHDA and CDR2 SQIVND (reference sequence). The CDR3 is 12 residues long. With 7 bases removed from V and 0 bases from J, the gap between germline ends came to 4 bases. As DNA, the CDR3 is TGTGCCAGTACCGGCTCTGGAAACACCATATATTTT. Amino acid sequence: CASTGSGNTIYF.

This rearrangement joins TRBV29-1 to TRBJ1-2; D remains unclear. The germline CDR1 and CDR2 sequences are SQVTM and ANQGSEA. Trimming took 4 bases from V and 4 from J, leaving 10 bases between them. The CDR3 has 12 residues. DNA for the CDR3: TGCAGCGTTGTGGGTCAGAGCTATGGCTACACCTTC. It codes for CSVVGQSYGYTF. Full variable domain (outside the CDR3, taken from reference TRBV29-1 and TRBJ1-2): SAVISQKPSRDICQRGTSLTIQCQVDSQVTMMFWYRQQPGQSLTLIATANQGSEATYESGFVIDKFPISRPNLTFSTLTVSNMSPEDSSIYLCSVVGQSYGYTFGSGTRLTVV.

This clonotype has a handful of counts. This sequence joins TRBV7-8 and TRBJ2-1, with TRBD1 identical over 8 bases. This CDR3 is built from 15 residues. Losses at the gene ends were 0 bases for V and 6 bases for J; bases not matched to a gene: 4. Germline lookup yields CDR1 SGHVS and CDR2 FQNEAQ. CDR3 sequence reads: CASSLAGTGVNEQFF. CDR3 DNA: TGTGCCAGCAGCTTAGCCGGGACAGGCGTCAATGAGCAGTTCTTC.

The J gene is TRBJ1-4, the V gene TRBV7-8; TRBD1 matches 8 bases. Germline V gene sequence: CDR1 SGHVS, CDR2 FQNEAQ. The CDR3 has 11 amino acids. V shed 5 bases and J 14 bases; nucleotides not matched to a gene: 4. CDR3 amino acids: CASSTRDRLFF. CDR3 sequence (DNA): TGTGCCAGCAGCACCCGGGACAGGCTGTTTTTT.

The chain uses TRBV12-3 or TRBV12-4 and TRBJ2-3, with 8 bases that match TRBD1. This CDR3 contains 15 residues. V trimming: 6 bases; J trimming: 4 bases; junction bases outside the gene matches: 9. The chain's CDR3 is CASRPAGQAPDTQYF. CDR3 coding DNA: TGTGCCAGCAGACCCGCGGGACAGGCCCCAGATACGCAGTATTTT.

This clonotype was counted a single time. V usage is TRBV11-1 and J usage is TRBJ2-1, with 10 positions matching TRBD1. V lost 5 bases, J lost 7 bases, and 14 bases stayed unmatched. The germline V gene has CDR1 SGHAT and CDR2 FQDESV (reference sequence). CDR3 length: 17 amino acids. This chain's CDR3 is CASSLLPGQGKKNEQFF. The CDR3 DNA follows: TGTGCCAGCAGCCTCCTTCCGGGACAGGGGAAGAAAAATGAGCAGTTCTTC.

The rearrangement joins TRBV7-9 to TRBJ1-6; D gene unclear. CDR3 size: 12 residues. From germline, CDR1 is SEHNR and CDR2 FQNEAQ (reference sequence). The germline V and J ends were trimmed by 8 bases and 7 bases, with 9 bases remaining between them. The DNA for the CDR3 is TGTGCCAGCGGCATAGGGAATTCACCCCTCCACTTT. Translated: CASGIGNSPLHF.

With respect to this clonotype: A much larger clone lies a single base off, so this may be a read error. The chain has TRBV20-1 and TRBJ2-1; weak D call: TRBD2 (6 bases). Trimming left V 4 bases short and J 11 bases short, with 24 bases between. Looked up from germline, CDR1 is DFQATT and CDR2 is SNEGSKA (reference sequence). The CDR3 contains 15 residues. CDR3 sequence (DNA): TGCAGTGCTATACCCGGGACTCTAAGGACGGATAAGCAGTTCTTC. Translated: CSAIPGTLRTDKQFF.

This clonotype has a handful of counts. V and J are TRBV2 and TRBJ2-5; D is uncertain. CDR1 is SNHLY and CDR2 is FYNNEI in the germline V gene. The CDR3 spans 12 residues. V lost 4 bases and J lost 5, with 8 bases in between. Written as DNA, the CDR3 is TGTGCCAGCAGTGGTGAGCTGGAGACCCAGTACTTC. It yields the protein CASSGELETQYF.

The rearrangement uses TRBV2 and TRBJ2-1, with D possibly matching TRBD1 (6 bases). The CDR3 length is 13 residues. CDR1 is SNHLY, CDR2 FYNNEI, per germline. The germline V and J ends were trimmed by 8 bases and 6 bases, with 14 bases remaining between them. CDR3 nucleotide sequence: TGTGCCAGCCCAGACAGGCACGGCAATGAGCAGTTCTTC. Its protein is CASPDRHGNEQFF. Drawing the rest from reference TRBV2 and TRBJ2-1, the complete variable domain is EPEVTQTPSHQVTQMGQEVILRCVPISNHLYFYWYRQILGQKVEFLVSFYNNEISEKSEIFDDQFSVERPDGSNFTLKIRSTKLEDSAMYFCASPDRHGNEQFFGPGTRLTVL.